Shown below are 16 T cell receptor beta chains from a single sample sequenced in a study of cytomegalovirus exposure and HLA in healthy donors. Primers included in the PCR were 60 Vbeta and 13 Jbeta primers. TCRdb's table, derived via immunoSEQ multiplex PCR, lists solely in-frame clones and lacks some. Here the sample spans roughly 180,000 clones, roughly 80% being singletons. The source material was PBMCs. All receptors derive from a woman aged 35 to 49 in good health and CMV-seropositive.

The DNA for the CDR3 is TGCAGTGTCCGGGACAGGGGAATTGGCTACACCTTC. Its translation: CSVRDRGIGYTF. The chain employs TRBV29-1 and TRBJ1-2; 10 bases are a match to TRBD1. Germline CDR1 is SQVTM and CDR2 is ANQGSEA. The CDR3 totals 12 residues.

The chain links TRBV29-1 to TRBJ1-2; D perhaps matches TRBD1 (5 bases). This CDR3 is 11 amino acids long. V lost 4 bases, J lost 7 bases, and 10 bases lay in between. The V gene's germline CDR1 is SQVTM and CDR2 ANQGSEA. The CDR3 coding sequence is TGCAGCGTTGCCTTGGGGGGTGGCTACACCTTC. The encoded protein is CSVALGGGYTF.

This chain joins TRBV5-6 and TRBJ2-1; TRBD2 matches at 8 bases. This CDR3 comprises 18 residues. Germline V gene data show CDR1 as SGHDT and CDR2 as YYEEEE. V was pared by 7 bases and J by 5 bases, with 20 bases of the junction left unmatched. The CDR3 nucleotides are TGTGCCAGCTTTCGAGCGGGAGTATTTGTTAGCCGCCACAATGAGCAGTTCTTC. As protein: CASFRAGVFVSRHNEQFF.

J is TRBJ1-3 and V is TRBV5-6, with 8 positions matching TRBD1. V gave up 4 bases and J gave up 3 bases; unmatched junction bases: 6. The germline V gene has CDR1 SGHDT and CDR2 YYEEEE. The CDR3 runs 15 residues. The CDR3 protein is CASSLKTGDGNTIYF. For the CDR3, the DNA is TGTGCCAGCAGCCTTAAGACAGGGGATGGAAACACCATATATTTT.

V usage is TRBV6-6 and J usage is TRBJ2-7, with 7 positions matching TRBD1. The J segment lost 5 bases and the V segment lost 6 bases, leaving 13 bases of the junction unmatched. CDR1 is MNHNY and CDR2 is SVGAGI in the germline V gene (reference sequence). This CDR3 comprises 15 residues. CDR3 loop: CASSNRGSLGNEQYF. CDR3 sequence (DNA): TGTGCCAGCAGCAACAGGGGTTCCCTTGGGAACGAGCAGTACTTC.

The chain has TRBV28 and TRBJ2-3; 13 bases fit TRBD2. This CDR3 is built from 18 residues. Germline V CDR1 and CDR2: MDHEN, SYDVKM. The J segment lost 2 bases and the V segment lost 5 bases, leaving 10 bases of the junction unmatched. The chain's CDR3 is CASSVTSGRAGFTDTQYF. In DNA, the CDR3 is TGTGCCAGCAGTGTAACTAGCGGGAGGGCCGGGTTCACAGATACGCAGTATTTT.

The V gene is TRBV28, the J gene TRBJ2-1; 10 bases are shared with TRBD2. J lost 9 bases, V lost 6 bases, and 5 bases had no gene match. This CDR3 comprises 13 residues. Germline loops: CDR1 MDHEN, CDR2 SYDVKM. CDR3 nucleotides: TGTGCCAGCAGGCTTAGCGGGAGGCCTGAGCAGTTCTTC. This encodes CASRLSGRPEQFF.

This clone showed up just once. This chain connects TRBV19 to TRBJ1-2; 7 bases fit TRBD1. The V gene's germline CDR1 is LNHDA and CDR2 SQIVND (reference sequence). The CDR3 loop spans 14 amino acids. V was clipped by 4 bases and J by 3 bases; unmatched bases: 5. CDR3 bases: TGTGCCAGTAGTAGAGACAGGGAGGACTATGGCTACACCTTC. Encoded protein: CASSRDREDYGYTF.

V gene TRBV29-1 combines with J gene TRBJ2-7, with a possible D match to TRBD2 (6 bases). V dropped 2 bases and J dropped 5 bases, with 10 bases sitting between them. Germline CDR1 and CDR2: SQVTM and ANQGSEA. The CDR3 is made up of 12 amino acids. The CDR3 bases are TGCAGCGTTGAAAGGCGGGGAGACGAGCAGTACTTC. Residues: CSVERRGDEQYF.

CDR3 coding DNA: TGTGCCAGTAGTATGCGGGACAGGGGGCAGGGGCAGCCCCAGCATTTT. Amino acid sequence: CASSMRDRGQGQPQHF. This chain links TRBV19 with TRBJ1-5; 12 positions agree with TRBD1. In germline, CDR1 is LNHDA, CDR2 SQIVND (reference sequence). The CDR3 covers 16 residues. The junction had 7 bases not matched to a gene; V was cut back by 3 bases and J by 7 bases. Supplemented by reference TRBV19 and TRBJ1-5, the full variable domain reads DGGITQSPKYLFRKEGQNVTLSCEQNLNHDAMYWYRQDPGQGLRLIYYSQIVNDFQKGDIAEGYSVSREKKESFPLTVTSAQKNPTAFYLCASSMRDRGQGQPQHFGDGTRLSIL.

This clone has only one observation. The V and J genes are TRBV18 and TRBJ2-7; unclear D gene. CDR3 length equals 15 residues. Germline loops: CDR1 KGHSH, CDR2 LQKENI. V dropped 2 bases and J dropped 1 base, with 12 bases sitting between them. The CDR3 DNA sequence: TGTGCCAGCTCACCAACAGTAGACCGGTCCTACGAGCAGTACTTC. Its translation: CASSPTVDRSYEQYF.

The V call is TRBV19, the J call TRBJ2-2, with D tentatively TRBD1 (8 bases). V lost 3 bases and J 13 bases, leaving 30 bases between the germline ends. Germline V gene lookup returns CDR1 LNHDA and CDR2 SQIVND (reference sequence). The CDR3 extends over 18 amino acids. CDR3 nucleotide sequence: TGTGCCAGTAGTATCTTGGCAGGGGGCAAGGGAGGGCCGGGACGGCTGTTTTTT. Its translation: CASSILAGGKGGPGRLFF.

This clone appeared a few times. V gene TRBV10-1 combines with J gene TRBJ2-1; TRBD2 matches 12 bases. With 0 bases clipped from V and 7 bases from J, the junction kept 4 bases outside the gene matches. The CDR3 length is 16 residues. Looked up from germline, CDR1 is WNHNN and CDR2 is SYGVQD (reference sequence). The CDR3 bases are TGCGCCAGCAGTGAGTCCCTAGCGGGAGGGCCGAATGAGCAGTTCTTC. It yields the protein CASSESLAGGPNEQFF.

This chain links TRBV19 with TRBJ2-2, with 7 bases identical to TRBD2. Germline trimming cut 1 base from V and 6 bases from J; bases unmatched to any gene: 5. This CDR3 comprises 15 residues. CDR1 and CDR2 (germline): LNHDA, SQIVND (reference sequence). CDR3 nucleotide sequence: TGTGCCAGTAGTATAGGAATCGGACTAGCCGGGGAGCTGTTTTTT. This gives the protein CASSIGIGLAGELFF.

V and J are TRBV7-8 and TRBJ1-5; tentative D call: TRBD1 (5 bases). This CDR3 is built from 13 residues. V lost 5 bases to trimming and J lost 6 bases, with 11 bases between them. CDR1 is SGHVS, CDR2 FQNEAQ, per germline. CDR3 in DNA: TGTGCCAGCAGCCCGTGGGACTTTCAGCCCCAGCATTTT. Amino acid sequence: CASSPWDFQPQHF.

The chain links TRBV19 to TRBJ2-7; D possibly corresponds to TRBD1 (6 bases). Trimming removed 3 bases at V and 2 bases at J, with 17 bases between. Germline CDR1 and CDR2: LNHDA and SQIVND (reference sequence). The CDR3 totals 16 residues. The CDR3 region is CASSMYGTLGPYEQYF. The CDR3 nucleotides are TGTGCCAGTAGTATGTACGGGACATTGGGCCCCTACGAGCAGTACTTC.